This TCR beta chain was found in a study of T cell changes during pregnancy in multiple sclerosis. This clone was detected only a few times. Assay: immunoSEQ multiplex PCR; the TCRdb copy retains only in-frame clones and omits some. The table includes tens of thousands of clones, 85% to 95% detected once. CDR3 size: 16 residues. In germline, CDR1 is SQVTM, CDR2 ANQGSEA. V lost 0 bases and J lost 1, with 15 bases in between. Sequences were derived from CD4+ T cells from peripheral blood mononuclear cells, sampled in the second trimester of pregnancy. This rearrangement joins TRBV29-1 to TRBJ1-1; D unclear. The clonotype comes from a female donor in good health, enrolled as a control in a pregnancy study. The CDR3 loop reads CSVEDLSTAWNTEAFF. The CDR3 nucleotides read TGCAGCGTTGAAGATCTTTCCACAGCCTGGAACACTGAAGCTTTCTTT.